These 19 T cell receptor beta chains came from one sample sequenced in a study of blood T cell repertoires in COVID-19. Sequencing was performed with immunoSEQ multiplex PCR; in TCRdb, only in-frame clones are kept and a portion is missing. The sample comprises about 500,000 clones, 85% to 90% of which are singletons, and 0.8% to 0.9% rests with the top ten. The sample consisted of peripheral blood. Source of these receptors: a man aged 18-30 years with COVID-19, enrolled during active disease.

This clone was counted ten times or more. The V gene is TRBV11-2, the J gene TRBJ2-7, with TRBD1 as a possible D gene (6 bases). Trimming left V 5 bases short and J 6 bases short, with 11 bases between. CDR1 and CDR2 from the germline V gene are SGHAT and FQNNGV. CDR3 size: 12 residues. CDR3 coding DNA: TGTGCCAGCAGCACCTGGACAGTCGAGCAGTACTTC. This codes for CASSTWTVEQYF.

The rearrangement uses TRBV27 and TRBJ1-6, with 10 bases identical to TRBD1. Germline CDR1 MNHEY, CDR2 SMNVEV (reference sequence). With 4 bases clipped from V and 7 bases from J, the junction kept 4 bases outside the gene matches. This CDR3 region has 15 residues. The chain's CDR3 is CASSSPGQGNSPLHF. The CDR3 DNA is TGTGCCAGCAGTTCCCCGGGACAGGGGAATTCACCCCTCCACTTT.

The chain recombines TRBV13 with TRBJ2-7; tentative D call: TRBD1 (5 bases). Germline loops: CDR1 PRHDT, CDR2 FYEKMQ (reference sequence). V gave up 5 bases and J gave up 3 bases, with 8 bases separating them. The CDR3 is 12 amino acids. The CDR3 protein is CASSVRDYEQYF. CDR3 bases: TGTGCCAGCAGCGTCAGGGACTACGAGCAGTACTTC.

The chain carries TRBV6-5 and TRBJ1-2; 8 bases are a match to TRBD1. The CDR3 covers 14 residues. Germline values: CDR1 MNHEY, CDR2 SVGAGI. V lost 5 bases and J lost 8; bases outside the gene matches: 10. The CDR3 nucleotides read TGTGCCAGCAGTCCACCGGGCAGGGGGCTAGGCTACACCTTC. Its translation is CASSPPGRGLGYTF.

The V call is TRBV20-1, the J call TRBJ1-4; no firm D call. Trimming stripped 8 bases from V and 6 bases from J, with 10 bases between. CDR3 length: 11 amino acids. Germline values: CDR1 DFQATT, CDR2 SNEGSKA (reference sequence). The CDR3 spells CSSPRDEKLFF. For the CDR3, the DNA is TGCAGTTCCCCCCGAGATGAAAAACTGTTTTTT.

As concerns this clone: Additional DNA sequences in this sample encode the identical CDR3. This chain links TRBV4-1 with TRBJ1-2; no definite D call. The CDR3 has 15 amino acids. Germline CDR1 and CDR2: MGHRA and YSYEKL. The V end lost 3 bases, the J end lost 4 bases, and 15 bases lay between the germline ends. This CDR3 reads CASSQEDRGGYGYTF. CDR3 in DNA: TGCGCCAGCAGCCAGGAGGACCGGGGAGGCTATGGCTACACCTTC.

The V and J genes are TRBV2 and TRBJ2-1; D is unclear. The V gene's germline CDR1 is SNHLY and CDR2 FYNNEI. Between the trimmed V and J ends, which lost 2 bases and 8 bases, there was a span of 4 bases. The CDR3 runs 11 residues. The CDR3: CASSEIYEQFF. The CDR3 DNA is TGTGCCAGCAGTGAAATATATGAGCAGTTCTTC.

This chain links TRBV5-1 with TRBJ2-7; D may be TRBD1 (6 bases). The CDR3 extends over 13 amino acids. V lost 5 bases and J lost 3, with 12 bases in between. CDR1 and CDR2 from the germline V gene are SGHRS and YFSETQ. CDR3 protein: CASRKGDNYEQYF. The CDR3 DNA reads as TGCGCCAGCAGGAAAGGGGACAACTACGAGCAGTACTTC.

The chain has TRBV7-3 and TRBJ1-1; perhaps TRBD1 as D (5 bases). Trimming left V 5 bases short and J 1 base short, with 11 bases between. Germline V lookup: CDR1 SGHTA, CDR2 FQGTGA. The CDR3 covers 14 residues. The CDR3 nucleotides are TGTGCCAGCAGCCTTGGGAGGGGGAACACTGAAGCTTTCTTT. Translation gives CASSLGRGNTEAFF. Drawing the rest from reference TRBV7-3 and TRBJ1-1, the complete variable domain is GAGVSQTPSNKVTEKGKYVELRCDPISGHTALYWYRQSLGQGPEFLIYFQGTGAADDSGLPNDRFFAVRPEGSVSTLKIQRTERGDSAVYLCASSLGRGNTEAFFGQGTRLTVV.

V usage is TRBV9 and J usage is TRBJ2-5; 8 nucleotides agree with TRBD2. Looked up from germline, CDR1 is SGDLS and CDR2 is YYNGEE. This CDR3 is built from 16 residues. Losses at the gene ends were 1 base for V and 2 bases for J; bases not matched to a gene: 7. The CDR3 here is CASSVPSLAGQETQYF. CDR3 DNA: TGTGCCAGCAGCGTACCGTCCCTAGCGGGTCAAGAGACCCAGTACTTC. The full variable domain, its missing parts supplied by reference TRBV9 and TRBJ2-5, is DSGVTQTPKHLITATGQRVTLRCSPRSGDLSVYWYQQSLDQGLQFLIQYYNGEERAKGNILERFSAQQFPDLHSELNLSSLELGDSALYFCASSVPSLAGQETQYFGPGTRLLVL.

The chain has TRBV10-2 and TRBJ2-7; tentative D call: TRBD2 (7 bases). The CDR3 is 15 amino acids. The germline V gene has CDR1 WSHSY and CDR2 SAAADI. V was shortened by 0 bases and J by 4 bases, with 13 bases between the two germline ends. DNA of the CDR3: TGCGCCAGCAGTGAGTCGAAAGGGGGGGAGTACGAGCAGTACTTC. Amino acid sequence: CASSESKGGEYEQYF.

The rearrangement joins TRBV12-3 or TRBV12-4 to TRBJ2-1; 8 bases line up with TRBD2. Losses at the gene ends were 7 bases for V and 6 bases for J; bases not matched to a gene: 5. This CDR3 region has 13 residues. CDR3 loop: CASTNSGTNEQFF. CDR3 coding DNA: TGTGCCAGCACAAATAGCGGGACCAATGAGCAGTTCTTC.

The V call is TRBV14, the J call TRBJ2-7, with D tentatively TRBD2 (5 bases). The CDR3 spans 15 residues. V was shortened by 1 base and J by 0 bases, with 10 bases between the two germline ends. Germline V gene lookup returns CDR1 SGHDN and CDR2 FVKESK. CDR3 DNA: TGTGCCAGCAGCCAAGGTCGGACTTTCTCCTACGAGCAGTACTTC. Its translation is CASSQGRTFSYEQYF.

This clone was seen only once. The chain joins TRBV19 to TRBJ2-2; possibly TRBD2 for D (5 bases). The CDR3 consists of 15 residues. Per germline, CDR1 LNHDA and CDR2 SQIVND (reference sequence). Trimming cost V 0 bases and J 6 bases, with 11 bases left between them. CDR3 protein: CASSIDLMRAGELFF. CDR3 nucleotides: TGTGCCAGTAGTATAGACCTCATGCGGGCCGGGGAGCTGTTTTTT.

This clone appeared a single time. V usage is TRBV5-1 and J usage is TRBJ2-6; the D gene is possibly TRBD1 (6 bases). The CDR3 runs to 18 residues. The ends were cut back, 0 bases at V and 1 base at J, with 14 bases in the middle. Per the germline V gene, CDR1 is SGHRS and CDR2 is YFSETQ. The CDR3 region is CASSLGGGASSGANVLTF. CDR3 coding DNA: TGCGCCAGCAGCTTGGGTGGGGGCGCCTCATCTGGGGCCAACGTCCTGACTTTC.

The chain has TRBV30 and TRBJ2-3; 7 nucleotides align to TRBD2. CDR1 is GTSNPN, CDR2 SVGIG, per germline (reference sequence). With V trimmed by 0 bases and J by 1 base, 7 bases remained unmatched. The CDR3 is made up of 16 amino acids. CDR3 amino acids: CAWSVGGAGRTDTQYF. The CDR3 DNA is TGTGCCTGGAGTGTCGGGGGAGCGGGGCGCACAGATACGCAGTATTTT.

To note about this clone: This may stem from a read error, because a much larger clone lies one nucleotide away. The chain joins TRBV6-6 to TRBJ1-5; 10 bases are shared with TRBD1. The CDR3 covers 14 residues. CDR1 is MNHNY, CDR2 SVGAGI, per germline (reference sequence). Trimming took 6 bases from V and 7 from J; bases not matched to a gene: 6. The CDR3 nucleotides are TGTGCCAGCAGCTGGGACAGGGGAAGGCAGCCCCAGCATTTT. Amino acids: CASSWDRGRQPQHF.

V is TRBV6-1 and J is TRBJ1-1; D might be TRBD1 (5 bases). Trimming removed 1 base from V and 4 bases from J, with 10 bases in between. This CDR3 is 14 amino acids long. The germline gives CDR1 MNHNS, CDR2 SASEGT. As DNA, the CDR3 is TGTGCCAGCAGTGAAGACGGGGGAGGCACTGAAGCTTTCTTT. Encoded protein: CASSEDGGGTEAFF.

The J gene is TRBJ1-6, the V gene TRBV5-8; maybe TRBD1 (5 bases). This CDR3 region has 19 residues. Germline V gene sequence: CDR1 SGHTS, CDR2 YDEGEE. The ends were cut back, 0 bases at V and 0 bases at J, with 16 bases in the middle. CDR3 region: CASSLGTGSLPSYNSPLHF. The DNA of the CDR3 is TGTGCCAGCAGCTTGGGAACAGGATCCCTTCCCTCCTATAATTCACCCCTCCACTTT.